These T cell receptor beta chains were read from a single sample in a study of tumor-infiltrating lymphocytes in primary liver carcinoma. Each CDR3 protein is one row after TCRdb ran MiXCR on the multiplex PCR reads. The data show some 320,000 distinct CDR3 sequences, with 50% to 70% seen just once and about 9.4% held by the top ten. The sample comprised peripheral blood. All receptors come from a man aged 40-49 years with primary liver carcinoma and hepatitis B virus infection. The CDR3 runs from the conserved cysteine through the conserved F or W. Fields, in order: D gene, V gene, J gene, clone size, CDR3 protein, CDR3 DNA. The D gene is left open where the match is weak. Clone size is stated in some rows and not others, as once, few, many or a class when expanded.

-	TRBV29-1	TRBJ2-3	many	CSVGGGAGPTDTQYF	TGCAGCGTTGGTGGGGGCGCAGGGCCCACAGATACGCAGTATTTT
TRBD2	TRBV12-3/TRBV12-4	TRBJ2-7	-	CASSRPWVAGPYEQYF	TGTGCCAGCAGTCGACCTTGGGTAGCGGGTCCTTACGAGCAGTACTTC
-	TRBV6-2/TRBV6-3	TRBJ1-1	-	CASSYSGPKTEAFF	TGTGCCAGCAGTTACTCCGGTCCGAAGACTGAAGCTTTCTTT
TRBD2	TRBV10-3	TRBJ2-7	many	CAIGAWASGSNEQYF	TGTGCCATCGGGGCCTGGGCTAGCGGGAGTAACGAGCAGTACTTC
-	TRBV5-1	TRBJ2-2	few	CASSLDPGSFTGELFF	TGCGCCAGCAGCTTGGATCCGGGTAGTTTTACCGGGGAGCTGTTTTTT
-	TRBV28	TRBJ1-4	-	CASTVRKNEKPFF	TGTGCCAGCACGGTCAGAAAGAATGAAAAACCGTTTTTT
-	TRBV29-1	TRBJ2-1	-	CSVYPPSTEQLF	TGCAGCGTGTACCCCCCATCTACTGAGCAGCTCTTC
-	TRBV30	TRBJ2-7	-	CAWSAGGYEQHF	TGTGCCTGGAGCGCGGGCGGCTACGAGCAGCACTTC
TRBD1	TRBV4-1	TRBJ2-2	-	CASSRVGTGGYTGELFF	TGCGCCAGCAGCCGAGTTGGGACAGGGGGCTACACCGGGGAGCTGTTTTTT
-	TRBV7-9	TRBJ1-1	few	CASRRLQNTEAFF	TGTGCCAGCCGCCGGTTACAGAACACTGAAGCTTTCTTT
-	TRBV5-5	TRBJ2-2	-	CVSSLETAGTGELFF	TGTGTCAGCAGCTTGGAAACGGCGGGCACCGGGGAGCTGTTTTTT
TRBD1	TRBV5-1	TRBJ2-1	-	CASRRGTGVDEQFF	TGCGCCAGCAGGCGCGGGACAGGGGTGGATGAGCAGTTCTTC
TRBD2	TRBV6-2/TRBV6-3	TRBJ2-1	-	CASSYKTSGNNGQFF	TGTGCCAGTAGTTACAAGACTAGCGGAAACAATGGGCAGTTCTTC
TRBD2	TRBV2	TRBJ2-5	few	CASSAGLAVQETQYF	TGCGCCAGCAGTGCCGGACTAGCAGTACAAGAGACCCAGTACTTC
-	TRBV7-9	TRBJ2-1	-	CASSVRDNEQFF	TGTGCCAGCAGCGTCAGGGACAATGAGCAGTTCTTC
-	TRBV5-1	TRBJ2-3	many	CASSVWGRDTQYF	TGCGCCAGCAGCGTGTGGGGGAGGGATACGCAGTATTTT
TRBD2	TRBV6-1	TRBJ2-1	many	CASAARLANLQGEQFF	TGTGCCAGCGCCGCACGACTAGCTAACCTTCAGGGTGAGCAGTTCTTC
-	TRBV11-1	TRBJ2-7	-	CASSLRGRVNEQYF	TGTGCCAGTAGCCTCCGGGGCAGGGTAAACGAGCAGTACTTC
-	TRBV10-1	TRBJ2-7	-	CASSESSLYSHKQYF	TGCGCCAGCAGTGAGTCGTCGCTCTATAGCCACAAGCAGTACTTC
-	TRBV6-5	TRBJ2-1	-	CASSYWRWASYNEKFF	TGTGCCAGCAGTTACTGGAGATGGGCGTCCTACAATGAGAAGTTCTTC
TRBD2	TRBV5-4	TRBJ2-3	-	CVSSLGGAGGHVPHTDTQYF	TGTGTCAGCAGCTTGGGGGGAGCGGGAGGGCACGTACCCCACACAGATACCCAGTATTTT
-	TRBV12-3/TRBV12-4	TRBJ1-5	-	CAGREGTHANQPQHF	TGTGCCGGCAGGGAAGGGACCCATGCCAATCAGCCCCAGCATTTT
-	TRBV5-1	TRBJ2-1	-	CASSSILSNEQFF	TGCGCCAGCAGCTCCATACTTTCTAATGAGCAGTTCTTC
-	TRBV11-1	TRBJ2-2	-	CASSFSGVTGELFF	TGTGCCAGCAGCTTTTCAGGGGTTACCGGGGAGCTGTTTTTT
TRBD1	TRBV5-6	TRBJ1-5	-	CASSGTGSSNQPQHF	TGTGCCAGTAGCGGGACAGGGTCAAGCAATCAGCCCCAGCATTTT
-	TRBV29-1	TRBJ2-5	-	CSVRGTGPPRETQYF	TGCAGCGTTAGGGGGACTGGACCACCGAGGGAGACCCAGTACTTC